This T cell receptor beta chain was sequenced during a study of cytomegalovirus exposure and HLA in healthy donors. Losses at the gene ends were 7 bases for V and 5 bases for J; bases not matched to a gene: 7. This CDR3 has 15 amino acids. Germline lookup yields CDR1 SGHNT and CDR2 YYREEE (reference sequence). PCR employed 60 Vbeta and 13 Jbeta primers. Clones were read by immunoSEQ multiplex PCR, and TCRdb kept only the in-frame ones, dropping some. The sample holds around 200,000 clones, approximately 80% seen once. Specimen: PBMCs. The clonotype originates from a man aged 35 to 55 in good health and CMV-seronegative. This chain joins TRBV5-4 and TRBJ2-5; TRBD2 aligns across 14 bases. CDR3 in DNA: TGTGCCAGCGGGGGACTAGCGGGAGAATACGAGACCCAGTACTTC. The encoded protein is CASGGLAGEYETQYF.